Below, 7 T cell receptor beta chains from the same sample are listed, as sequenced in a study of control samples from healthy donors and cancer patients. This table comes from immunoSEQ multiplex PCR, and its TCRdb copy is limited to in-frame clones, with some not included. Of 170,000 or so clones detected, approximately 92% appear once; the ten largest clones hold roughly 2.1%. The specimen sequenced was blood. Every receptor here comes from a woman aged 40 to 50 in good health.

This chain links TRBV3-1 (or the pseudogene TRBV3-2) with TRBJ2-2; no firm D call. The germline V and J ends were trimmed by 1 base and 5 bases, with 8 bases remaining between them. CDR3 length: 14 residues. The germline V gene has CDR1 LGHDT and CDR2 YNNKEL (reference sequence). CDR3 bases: TGTGCCAGCAGCCAAGTTTACGAAACCGGGGAGCTGTTTTTT. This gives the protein CASSQVYETGELFF.

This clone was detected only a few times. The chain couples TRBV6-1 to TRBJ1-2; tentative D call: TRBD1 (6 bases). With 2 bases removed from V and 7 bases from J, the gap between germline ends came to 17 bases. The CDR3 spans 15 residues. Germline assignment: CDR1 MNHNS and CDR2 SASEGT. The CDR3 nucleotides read TGTGCCAGCAGTGAAAACGCAGGGGAAGCCGGTGGCTACACCTTC. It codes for CASSENAGEAGGYTF.

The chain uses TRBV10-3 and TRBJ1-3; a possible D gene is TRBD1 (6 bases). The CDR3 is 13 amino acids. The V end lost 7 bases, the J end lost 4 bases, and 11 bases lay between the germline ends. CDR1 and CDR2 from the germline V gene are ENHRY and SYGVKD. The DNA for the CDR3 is TGTGCCATCACAGGGGCGCGGGGAAACACCATATATTTT. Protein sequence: CAITGARGNTIYF.

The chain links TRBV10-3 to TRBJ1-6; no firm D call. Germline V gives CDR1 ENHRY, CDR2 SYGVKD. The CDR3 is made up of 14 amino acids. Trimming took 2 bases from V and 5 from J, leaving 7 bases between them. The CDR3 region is CAISEHGNNSPLHF. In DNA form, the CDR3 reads TGTGCCATCAGTGAGCACGGAAATAATTCACCCCTCCACTTT.

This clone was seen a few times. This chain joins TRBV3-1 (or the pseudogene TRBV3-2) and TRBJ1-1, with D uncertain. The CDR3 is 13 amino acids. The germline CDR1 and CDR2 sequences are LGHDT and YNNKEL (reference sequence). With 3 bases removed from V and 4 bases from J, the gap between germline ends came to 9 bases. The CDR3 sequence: CASSQFHGTEAFF. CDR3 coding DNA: TGTGCCAGCAGCCAGTTCCATGGCACTGAAGCTTTCTTT.

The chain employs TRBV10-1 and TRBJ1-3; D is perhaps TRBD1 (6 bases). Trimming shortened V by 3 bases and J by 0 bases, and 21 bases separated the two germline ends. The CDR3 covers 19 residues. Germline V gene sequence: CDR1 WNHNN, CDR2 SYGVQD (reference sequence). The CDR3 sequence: CASSDVQGRQKGSGNTIYF. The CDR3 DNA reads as TGCGCCAGCAGTGATGTGCAGGGGCGACAAAAGGGCTCTGGAAACACCATATATTTT.

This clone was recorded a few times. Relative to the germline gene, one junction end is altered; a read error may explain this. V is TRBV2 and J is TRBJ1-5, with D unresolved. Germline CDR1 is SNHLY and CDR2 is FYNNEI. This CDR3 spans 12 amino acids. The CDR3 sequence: CASREEVQPQHF. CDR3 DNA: TGTGCCAGCAGGGAAGAGGTTCAGCCCCAGCATTTT.